Listed below are T cell receptor beta chains from one sample, sequenced in a study of cytomegalovirus exposure and HLA in healthy donors. Measured with immunoSEQ multiplex PCR; TCRdb has only the in-frame clones, and not every one. The sample lists 140,000 or so clones; 80% to 85% were seen once. The specimen was PBMCs. These TCRs come from a boy between 2 and 15 years old in good health and CMV-seronegative. CDR3s include the opening cysteine and the closing phenylalanine or tryptophan. Only some rows state a clone size, as once, few, many or a class for expanded clones.

CDR3 protein: CASTGAQPQHF
V gene: TRBV5-1
clone size: medium-sized

CDR3 protein: CAWSTGGSYNSPLHF
V gene: TRBV30
clone size: few

CDR3 protein: CASMVDRNSPLHF
V gene: TRBV2
clone size: -

CDR3 protein: CASSDSGIAPYNEQFF
V gene: TRBV6-4
clone size: once

CDR3 protein: CASSTRLAGGMDTGELFF
V gene: TRBV7-9
clone size: -

CDR3 protein: CASSETGTARLLGNTEAFF
V gene: TRBV6-1
clone size: few

CDR3 protein: CASSQGGLAGGSYEQYF
V gene: TRBV4-2
clone size: -

CDR3 protein: CASSGQTEKRGNEQFF
V gene: TRBV5-1
clone size: -

CDR3 protein: CSSSLVGGNKAGYYGYTF
V gene: TRBV7-9
clone size: -

CDR3 protein: CASRSLDRVITDTQYF
V gene: TRBV7-3
clone size: few

CDR3 protein: CASSAGNEQYF
V gene: TRBV9
clone size: -

CDR3 protein: CATSRDTSYEQYF
V gene: TRBV15
clone size: -

CDR3 protein: CASSLIRGSYEQYF
V gene: TRBV5-6
clone size: once

CDR3 protein: CASRNSGGNNEQFF
V gene: TRBV7-8
clone size: -

CDR3 protein: CSVGFPEFSGNTIYF
V gene: TRBV29-1
clone size: -

CDR3 protein: CASSERGSGDGELFF
V gene: TRBV11-3
clone size: -

CDR3 protein: CASSKYRGQETQYF
V gene: TRBV19
clone size: -

CDR3 protein: CASTRRTMNTGELFF
V gene: TRBV19
clone size: -

CDR3 protein: CASSLRAAGPYGYTF
V gene: TRBV5-1
clone size: -

CDR3 protein: CASSVEGSGANVLTF
V gene: TRBV9
clone size: -

CDR3 protein: CASSLALAGGLQETQYF
V gene: TRBV5-1
clone size: -

CDR3 protein: CASSYIQDNEQFF
V gene: TRBV6-6
clone size: once

CDR3 protein: CASSFTGGADTQYF
V gene: TRBV5-4
clone size: -

CDR3 protein: CASSRETGPNSPLHF
V gene: TRBV4-2
clone size: -

CDR3 protein: CAWSRKLTDREDSPLHF
V gene: TRBV30
clone size: -

CDR3 protein: CASSPGTGSGNTIYF
V gene: TRBV18
clone size: -

CDR3 protein: CASGGRTQYF
V gene: TRBV7-2
clone size: -

CDR3 protein: CASSQDPYHGQGSNTEAFF
V gene: TRBV4-2
clone size: -

CDR3 protein: CASSLTSRPYNEQFF
V gene: TRBV7-9
clone size: -

CDR3 protein: CASSSGRDGLYGYTF
V gene: TRBV27
clone size: -

CDR3 protein: CASSQILAINEQFF
V gene: TRBV14
clone size: few